Reported below is one TCR beta chain. Its antigen target is currently unknown. Just one base apart from a much larger clone, this may be a read error. Without the conserved terminal phenylalanine or tryptophan, this CDR3 likely stems from a read error. The data derive from a study of tumor-infiltrating lymphocytes in glioblastoma multiforme listed by TCRdb under 2017. Background for the entire study: To test whether intratumoral genomic heterogeneity fosters TIL diversity, the study jointly examined somatic mutations, TIL diversity and immune response activity. Results the study describes overall, beyond this receptor: T cells were not sorted into functional subsets, and such sorting was noted by the authors as a future improvement. Generalizability is limited because the TCR and somatic mutation analysis included only one glioblastoma patient. RNA-based TCR sequencing may distort clone frequencies because T cells carry unequal numbers of TCR transcripts.

The AllPrep DNA/RNA mini kit was used to purify genomic DNA and total RNA at the same time from each of the approximately ten tumor samples. Every RNA sample had an RNA integrity number above 6.5 and an OD 260/280 ratio above 1.9. A modified ARM-PCR protocol with multiple V-beta primers and a C-beta primer was used to build TCRB libraries from RNA via three nested multiplex PCR rounds. TCRB-specific cDNA was synthesized from roughly 0.55 ug total RNA with ProtoScript II Reverse Transcriptase and a C-beta primer. No unique molecular identifiers were described for the TCRB libraries. In the third PCR, barcodes and adapters were added over 25 cycles with Deep VentR (exo-) polymerase, and the 250-500 bp bands were then gel purified. TCRB libraries were sequenced with 250 bp paired-end reads on an Illumina HiSeq 2500. On the study's bioinformatics: Trimmomatic was used to clean reads, FLASH to merge reads, MiGEC to assign V, D and J segments, and VDJtools to perform the analysis. The Shannon-Wiener diversity index, calculated using VDJtools, was used to quantify repertoire diversity. TCRdb took the public reads, trimmed them with fastp at Q25, ran MiXCR for clone calling and kept in-frame beta chains. Each entry is one CDR3 protein sequence, shown with its most common DNA and genes. TCRdb's processing, not the authors', yielded these V and J calls. This sample comprises about 13,000 distinct CDR3 sequences, 66% of them detected only once. 25% to 30% of the sample is taken by the ten largest.

Here V drops 5 bases and J drops 5 bases, and the junction holds 13 bases not matched to any gene. Including both end residues, the CDR3 is 16 amino acids long. The only DNA kept is the CDR3, 48 bases in frame from the first base. CDR1 and CDR2, per the germline V gene, are SGHRS and YFSETQ. This receptor was obtained from a male donor with glioblastoma. The V and J genes are TRBV5-1 and TRBJ2-1, with 7 central nucleotides matching TRBD2. Sequenced sample: brain tumor tissue. For the CDR3, the sequence is CASSLPTGTTDNEQFL. The sequenced DNA is TGCGCCAGCAGTTTACCTACCGGGACTACGGACAATGAGCAGTTCCTC.